This T cell receptor (beta chain) appears in the sequencing data of a study of technical replicates of blood from a handful of donors. Assay: immunoSEQ multiplex PCR; the TCRdb copy retains only in-frame clones and omits some. The profile shows 80,000 or so clones, approximately 97% of them singletons. Looked up from germline, CDR1 is MRHNA and CDR2 is SNTAGT. The CDR3 loop spans 15 amino acids. Trimming cost V 3 bases and J 5 bases; bases outside gene matches: 6. The gene calls are TRBV6-4 and TRBJ2-1, with TRBD2 identical over 8 bases. This sequence was found in a human donor in good health. Sequencing was performed on T cells isolated from PBMCs. The CDR3: CASSELAGSNNEQFF. Here the CDR3 DNA reads TGTGCCAGCAGTGAATTAGCGGGGTCTAACAATGAGCAGTTCTTC.